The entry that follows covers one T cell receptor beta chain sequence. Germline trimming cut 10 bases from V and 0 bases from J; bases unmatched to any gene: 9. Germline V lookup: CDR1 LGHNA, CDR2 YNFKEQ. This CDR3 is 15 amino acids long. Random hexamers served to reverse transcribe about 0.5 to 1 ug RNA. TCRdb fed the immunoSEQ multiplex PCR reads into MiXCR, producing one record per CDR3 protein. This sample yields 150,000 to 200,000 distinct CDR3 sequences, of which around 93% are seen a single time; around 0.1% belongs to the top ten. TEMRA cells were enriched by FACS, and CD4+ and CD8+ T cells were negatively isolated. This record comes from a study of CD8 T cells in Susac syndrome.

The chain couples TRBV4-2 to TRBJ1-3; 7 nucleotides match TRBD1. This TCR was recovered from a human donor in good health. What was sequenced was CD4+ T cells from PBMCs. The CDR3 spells CAISGGGNSGNTIYF. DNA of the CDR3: TGTGCCATTTCGGGAGGGGGCAACTCTGGAAACACCATATATTTT.